The sequence of this T cell receptor (beta chain) was determined in a study of cytomegalovirus exposure and HLA in healthy donors. As concerns this clone: The target antigen is unknown.

All the people who gave samples were healthy bone marrow donors. The study's findings and limits: Most TCR beta V segments were productive about 87% or about 30% of the time in an earlier analysis. In a later analysis, productive TCRs from donors in an Asian-associated ancestry cluster reportedly carried fewer N-insertions than the cohort mean.

Amplification used 60 Vbeta primers and 13 Jbeta primers. This table comes from immunoSEQ multiplex PCR, and its TCRdb copy is limited to in-frame clones, with some not included. The sample holds 150,000 to 200,000 clones, around 68% seen once. Germline V CDR1 and CDR2: MGHDK, SYGVNS. V dropped 2 bases and J dropped 9 bases, with 11 bases sitting between them. There are 14 residues in the CDR3. Sequencing was performed on PBMCs. This receptor was identified in a man aged 45-65 years in good health and CMV-seronegative. The J gene is TRBJ1-6, the V gene TRBV25-1, with D hard to call. The chain's CDR3 is CASSEHGPGSPLHF. The CDR3, as DNA: TGTGCCAGCAGTGAACACGGTCCAGGTTCACCCCTCCACTTT.